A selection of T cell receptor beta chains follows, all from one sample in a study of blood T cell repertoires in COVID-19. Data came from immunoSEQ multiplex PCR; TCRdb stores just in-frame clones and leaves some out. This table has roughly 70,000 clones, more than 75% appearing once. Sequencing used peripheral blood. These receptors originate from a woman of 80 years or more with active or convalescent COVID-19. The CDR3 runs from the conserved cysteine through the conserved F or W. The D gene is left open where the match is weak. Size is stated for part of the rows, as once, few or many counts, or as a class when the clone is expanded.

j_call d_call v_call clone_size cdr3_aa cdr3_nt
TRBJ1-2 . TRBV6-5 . CASTVDRLYGYTF TGTGCCAGCACCGTAGACAGACTCTATGGCTACACCTTC
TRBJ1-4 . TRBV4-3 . CASSQDQRAIHEKLFF TGCGCCAGCAGCCAAGATCAGAGAGCGATTCATGAAAAACTGTTTTTT
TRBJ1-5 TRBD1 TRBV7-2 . CASSLTSRTGDQPQHF TGTGCCAGCAGCTTAACGTCTCGGACAGGGGATCAGCCCCAGCATTTT
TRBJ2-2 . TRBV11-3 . CASSTGEGELFF TGTGCCAGCAGTACCGGGGAGGGGGAGCTGTTTTTT
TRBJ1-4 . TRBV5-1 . CASSLTATNEKLFF TGCGCCAGCAGCTTGACAGCAACTAATGAAAAACTGTTTTTT
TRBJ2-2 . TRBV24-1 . CATSADSGELFF TGTGCCACCAGTGCTGACTCCGGGGAGCTGTTTTTT
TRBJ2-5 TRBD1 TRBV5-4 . CASSFLGQGLRQETQYF TGTGCCAGCAGCTTCCTAGGACAGGGCTTAAGACAAGAGACCCAGTACTTC
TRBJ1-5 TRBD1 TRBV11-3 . CASSLGGQGDADSNQPQHF TGTGCCAGCAGCTTAGGGGGACAGGGGGATGCCGATAGCAATCAGCCCCAGCATTTT
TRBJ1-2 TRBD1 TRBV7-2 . CASSFDRAVYGYTF TGTGCCAGCAGCTTCGACAGGGCAGTCTATGGCTACACCTTC
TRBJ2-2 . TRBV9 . CASSPRRSSSTGELFF TGTGCCAGCAGCCCTCGACGTTCTAGCAGCACCGGGGAGCTGTTTTTT
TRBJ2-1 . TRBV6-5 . CASSPGLNEQFF TGTGCCAGCAGTCCGGGGTTGAATGAGCAGTTCTTC
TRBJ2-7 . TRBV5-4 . CASSLESQRGSYEQYF TGTGCCAGCAGCTTGGAGAGTCAACGAGGCTCCTACGAGCAGTACTTC
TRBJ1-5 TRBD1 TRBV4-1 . CASSQDGTGIQPQHF TGCGCCAGCAGCCAAGATGGGACAGGGATTCAGCCCCAGCATTTT
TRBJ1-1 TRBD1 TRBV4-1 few CASSPIGQGASRNTEAFF TGCGCCAGCAGCCCCATCGGACAGGGGGCCTCGAGGAACACTGAAGCTTTCTTT
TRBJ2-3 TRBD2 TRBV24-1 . CATSLAGGPRRTDTQYF TGTGCCACCAGTCTAGCGGGGGGGCCGCGTCGGACAGATACGCAGTATTTT
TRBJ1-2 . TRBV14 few CASSPLVGSGYTF TGTGCCAGCAGCCCCCTAGTGGGTTCCGGCTACACCTTC
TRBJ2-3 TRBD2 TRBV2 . CASRFSGGVSTDTQYF TGTGCCAGCAGATTTAGCGGGGGGGTCAGTACAGATACGCAGTATTTT
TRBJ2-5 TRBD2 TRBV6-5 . CASSYSRRGGQETQYF TGTGCCAGCAGTTACTCGAGGCGGGGGGGCCAAGAGACCCAGTACTTC
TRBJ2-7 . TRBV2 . CASSGGQNSYEQYF TGTGCCAGCAGTGGGGGACAAAACTCTTACGAGCAGTACTTC
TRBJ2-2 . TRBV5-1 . CASSPGQNTGELFF TGCGCCAGCAGCCCCGGACAGAACACCGGGGAGCTGTTTTTT
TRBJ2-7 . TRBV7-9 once CASSHPQGPSYEQYF TGTGCCAGCAGCCACCCCCAGGGGCCTTCATACGAGCAGTACTTC
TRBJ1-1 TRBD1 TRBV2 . CAIRDRGPNTEAFF TGTGCCATCCGGGACAGGGGGCCGAACACTGAAGCTTTCTTT
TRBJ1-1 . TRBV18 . CASSPQVNTEAFF TGTGCCAGCTCACCCCAGGTGAACACTGAAGCTTTCTTT
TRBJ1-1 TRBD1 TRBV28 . CASRGQGNTEAFF TGTGCCAGCAGGGGACAGGGGAACACTGAAGCTTTCTTT
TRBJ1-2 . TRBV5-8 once CASSLRQGSYTF TGTGCCAGCAGCTTGCGGCAGGGAAGCTACACCTTC
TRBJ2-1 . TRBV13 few CASSLDSGDPSNEQFF TGTGCCAGCAGCTTAGATTCAGGGGACCCAAGCAATGAGCAGTTCTTC
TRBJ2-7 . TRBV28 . CASSLYGGYEQYF TGTGCCAGCAGTTTATACGGAGGCTACGAGCAGTACTTC
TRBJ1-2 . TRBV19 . CASSNLEATTHF TGTGCCAGTAGTAACCTGGAGGCGACTACGCACTTC
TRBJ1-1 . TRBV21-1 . CASSGFTPGQDNTEAFF TGTGCCAGCAGTGGCTTTACACCGGGACAGGACAACACTGAAGCTTTCTTT
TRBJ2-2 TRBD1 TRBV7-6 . CASSHRTGSTGELFF TGTGCCAGCAGCCATAGGACAGGGTCAACCGGGGAGCTGTTTTTT
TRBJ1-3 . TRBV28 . CASSSTGKGAGNTIYF TGTGCCAGCAGTTCAACAGGGAAAGGGGCTGGAAACACCATATATTTT
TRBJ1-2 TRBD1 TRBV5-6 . CASSLVGQDTINYGYTF TGTGCCAGCAGCTTGGTGGGACAGGATACAATTAACTATGGCTACACCTTC
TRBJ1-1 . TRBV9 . CASSVVGVGFGTQNTEAFF TGTGCCAGCAGCGTAGTCGGAGTGGGGTTCGGGACACAGAACACTGAAGCTTTCTTT
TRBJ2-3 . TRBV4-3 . CASSQDSSDTDTQYF TGCGCCAGCAGCCAAGACTCTAGCGATACAGATACGCAGTATTTT
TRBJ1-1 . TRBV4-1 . CASSQVTGRGNTEAFF TGCGCCAGCAGCCAAGTTACCGGACGGGGGAACACTGAAGCTTTCTTT